The T cell receptor beta chain under discussion was sequenced for a study of cytomegalovirus exposure and HLA in healthy donors. Study-wide context: There were some 81 million unique TCRs (from HLA-typed donors) in an early data release.

Germline V CDR1 and CDR2: SGHNT, YYREEE (reference sequence). V was pared by 2 bases and J by 5 bases, with 19 bases of the junction left unmatched. The CDR3 has 19 residues. Study findings and constraints: A link between a missense DCLRE1C variant and TCR beta V- and J-gene trimming emerged from a later analysis.

As regards this clone: Its specificity is unknown.

60 Vbeta and 13 Jbeta primers were used in PCR. Method: immunoSEQ multiplex PCR; TCRdb's copy keeps in-frame clones and lacks some. The data contain 150,000 to 200,000 clones, about four fifths of them singletons. Sequences were obtained from PBMCs. The rearrangement joins TRBV5-4 to TRBJ2-7, with 10 bases aligning to TRBD1. This sequence was found in a man in his forties in good health and CMV-seronegative. The CDR3 nucleotides are TGTGCCAGCAGCTTATATAGACCTGGATTCGGGACAGGGGAGGACGAGCAGTACTTC. This translates into CASSLYRPGFGTGEDEQYF. Combining the CDR3 with reference TRBV5-4 and TRBJ2-7 gives the whole variable domain ETGVTQSPTHLIKTRGQQVTLRCSSQSGHNTVSWYQQALGQGPQFIFQYYREEENGRGNFPPRFSGLQFPNYSSELNVNALELDDSALYLCASSLYRPGFGTGEDEQYFGPGTRLTVT.